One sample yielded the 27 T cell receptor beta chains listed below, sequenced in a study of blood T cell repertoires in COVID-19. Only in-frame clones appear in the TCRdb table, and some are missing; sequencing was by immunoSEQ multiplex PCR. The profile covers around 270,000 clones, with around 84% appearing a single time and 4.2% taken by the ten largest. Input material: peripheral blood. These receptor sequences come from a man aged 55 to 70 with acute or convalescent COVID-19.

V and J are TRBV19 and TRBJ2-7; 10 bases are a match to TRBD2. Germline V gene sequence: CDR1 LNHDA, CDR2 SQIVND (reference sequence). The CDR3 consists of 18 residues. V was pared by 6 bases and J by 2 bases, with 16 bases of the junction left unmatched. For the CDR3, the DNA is TGTGCCAGTAGAGCTAGCGGGGGTGCCCCTGAACAAGCCTACGAGCAGTACTTC. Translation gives CASRASGGAPEQAYEQYF.

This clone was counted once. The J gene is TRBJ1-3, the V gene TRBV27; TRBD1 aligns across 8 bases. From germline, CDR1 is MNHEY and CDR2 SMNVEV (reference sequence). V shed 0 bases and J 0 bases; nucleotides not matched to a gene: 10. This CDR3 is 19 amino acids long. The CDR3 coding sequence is TGTGCCAGCAGTTTATCCCCCCTCTACAGGGGGACCTCTGGAAACACCATATATTTT. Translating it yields CASSLSPLYRGTSGNTIYF.

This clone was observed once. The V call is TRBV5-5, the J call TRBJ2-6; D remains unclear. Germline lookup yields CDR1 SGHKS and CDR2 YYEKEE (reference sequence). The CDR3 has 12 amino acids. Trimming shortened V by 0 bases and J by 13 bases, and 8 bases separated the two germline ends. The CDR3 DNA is TGTGCCAGCAGCTTGGGCTCGACTGTCCTGACTTTC. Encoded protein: CASSLGSTVLTF.

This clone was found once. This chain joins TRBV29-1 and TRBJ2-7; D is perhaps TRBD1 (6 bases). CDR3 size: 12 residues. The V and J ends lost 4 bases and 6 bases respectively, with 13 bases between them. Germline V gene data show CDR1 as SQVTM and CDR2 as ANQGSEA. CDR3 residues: CSVVGQGGEQYF. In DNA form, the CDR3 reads TGCAGCGTTGTGGGACAAGGGGGCGAGCAGTACTTC.

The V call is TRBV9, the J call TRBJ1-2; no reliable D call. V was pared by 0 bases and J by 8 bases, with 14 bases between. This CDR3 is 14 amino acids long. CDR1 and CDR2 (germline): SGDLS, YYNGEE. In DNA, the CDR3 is TGTGCCAGCAGCGTAGACTGGGAGGTGGGCGGCTACACCTTC. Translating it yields CASSVDWEVGGYTF.

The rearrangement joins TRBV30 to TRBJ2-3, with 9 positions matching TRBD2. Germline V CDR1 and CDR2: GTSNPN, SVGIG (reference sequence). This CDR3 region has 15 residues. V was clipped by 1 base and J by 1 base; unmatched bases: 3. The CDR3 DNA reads TGTGCCTGGAGTGGAGCTAGCGGGGGCACAGATACGCAGTATTTT. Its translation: CAWSGASGGTDTQYF.

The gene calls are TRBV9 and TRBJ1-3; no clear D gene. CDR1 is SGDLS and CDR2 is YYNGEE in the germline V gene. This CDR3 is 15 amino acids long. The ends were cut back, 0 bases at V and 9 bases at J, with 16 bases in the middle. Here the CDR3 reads CASSVDGRPGGTIYF. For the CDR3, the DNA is TGTGCCAGCAGCGTAGACGGCAGACCCGGCGGCACCATATATTTT.

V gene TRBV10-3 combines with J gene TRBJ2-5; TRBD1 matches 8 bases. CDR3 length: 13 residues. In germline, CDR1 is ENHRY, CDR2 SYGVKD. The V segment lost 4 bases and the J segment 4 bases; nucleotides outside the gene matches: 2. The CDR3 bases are TGTGCCATCAGTGGACAGGGGACAGAGACCCAGTACTTC. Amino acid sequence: CAISGQGTETQYF.

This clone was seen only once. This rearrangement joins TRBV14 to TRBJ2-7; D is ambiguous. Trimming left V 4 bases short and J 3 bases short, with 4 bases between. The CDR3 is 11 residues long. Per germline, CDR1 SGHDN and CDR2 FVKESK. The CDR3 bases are TGTGCCAGCAGCCCCGGCTACGAGCAGTACTTC. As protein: CASSPGYEQYF.

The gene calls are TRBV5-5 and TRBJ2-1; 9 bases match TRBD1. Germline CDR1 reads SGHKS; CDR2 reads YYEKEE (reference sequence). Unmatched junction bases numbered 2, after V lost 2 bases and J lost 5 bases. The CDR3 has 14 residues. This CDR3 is CASSLQGANNEQFF. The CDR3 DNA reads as TGTGCCAGCAGCTTACAGGGGGCGAACAATGAGCAGTTCTTC. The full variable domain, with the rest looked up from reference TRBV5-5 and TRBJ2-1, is DAGVTQSPTHLIKTRGQQVTLRCSPISGHKSVSWYQQVLGQGPQFIFQYYEKEERGRGNFPDRFSARQFPNYSSELNVNALLLGDSALYLCASSLQGANNEQFFGPGTRLTVL.

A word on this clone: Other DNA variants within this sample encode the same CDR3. The CDR3 is CASRQGGTEAFF. The CDR3 bases are TGTGCCAGCAGACAGGGGGGAACTGAAGCTTTCTTT. V and J are TRBV11-2 and TRBJ1-1; 8 nucleotides line up with TRBD1. Germline CDR1 reads SGHAT; CDR2 reads FQNNGV. J was trimmed by 5 bases and V by 6 bases; bases with no gene match: 2. The CDR3 spans 12 residues.

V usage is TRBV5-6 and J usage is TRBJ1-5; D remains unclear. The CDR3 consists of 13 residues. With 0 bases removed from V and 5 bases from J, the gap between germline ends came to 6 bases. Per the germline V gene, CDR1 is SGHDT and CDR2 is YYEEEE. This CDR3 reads CASSLDRDQPQHF. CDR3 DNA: TGTGCCAGCAGCTTGGACAGAGATCAGCCCCAGCATTTT.

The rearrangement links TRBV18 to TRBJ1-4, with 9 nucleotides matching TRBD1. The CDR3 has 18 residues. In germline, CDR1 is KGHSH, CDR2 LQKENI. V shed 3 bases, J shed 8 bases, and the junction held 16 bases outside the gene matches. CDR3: CASSPSQTGTGIREKLFF. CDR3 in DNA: TGTGCCAGCTCACCTTCCCAAACCGGGACAGGGATTCGGGAAAAACTGTTTTTT.

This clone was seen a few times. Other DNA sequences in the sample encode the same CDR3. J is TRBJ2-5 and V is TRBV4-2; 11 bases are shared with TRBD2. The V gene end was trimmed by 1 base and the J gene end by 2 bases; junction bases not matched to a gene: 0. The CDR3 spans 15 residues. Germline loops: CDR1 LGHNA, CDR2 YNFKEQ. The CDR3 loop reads CASSQGLAGQETQYF. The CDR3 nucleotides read TGTGCCAGCAGCCAAGGACTAGCGGGACAAGAGACCCAGTACTTC.

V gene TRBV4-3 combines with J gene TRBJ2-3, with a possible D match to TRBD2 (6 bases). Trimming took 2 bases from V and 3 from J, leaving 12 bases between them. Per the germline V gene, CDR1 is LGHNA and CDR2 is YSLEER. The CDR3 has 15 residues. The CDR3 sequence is CASSQSGVGTDTQYF. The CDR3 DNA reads TGCGCCAGCAGCCAATCGGGGGTCGGAACAGATACGCAGTATTTT.

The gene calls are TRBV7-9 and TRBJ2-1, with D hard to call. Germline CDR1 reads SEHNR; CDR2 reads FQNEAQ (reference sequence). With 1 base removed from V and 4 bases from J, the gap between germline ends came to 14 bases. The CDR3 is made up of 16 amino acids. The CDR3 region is CASSLVSREDYNEQFF. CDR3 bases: TGTGCCAGCAGCTTAGTGTCTCGAGAGGATTACAATGAGCAGTTCTTC.

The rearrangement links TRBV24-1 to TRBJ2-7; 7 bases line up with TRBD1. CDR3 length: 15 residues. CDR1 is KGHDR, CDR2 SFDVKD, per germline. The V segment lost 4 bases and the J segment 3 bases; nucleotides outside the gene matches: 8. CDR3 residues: CATSDPRGSRYEQYF. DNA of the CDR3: TGTGCCACCAGTGACCCCAGGGGGTCCCGCTACGAGCAGTACTTC.

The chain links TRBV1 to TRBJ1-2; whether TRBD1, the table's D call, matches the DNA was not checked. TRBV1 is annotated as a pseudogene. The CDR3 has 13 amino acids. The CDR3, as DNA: TGCACCAGCAGCCCGGGACAGGGCTATGGCTACACCTTC. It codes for CTSSPGQGYGYTF.

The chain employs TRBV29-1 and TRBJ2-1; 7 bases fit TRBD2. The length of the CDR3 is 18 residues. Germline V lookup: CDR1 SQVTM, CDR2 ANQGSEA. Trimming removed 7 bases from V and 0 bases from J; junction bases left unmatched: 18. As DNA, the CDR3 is TGCAGCGCCACGAGCCTGGGCGGGAGCGAAAGCTCCTACAATGAGCAGTTCTTC. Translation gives CSATSLGGSESSYNEQFF.

The CDR3 DNA reads as TGTGCCAGCAGTGACGGGTCCTACGAGCAGTACTTC. Amino acids: CASSDGSYEQYF. This rearrangement joins TRBV27 to TRBJ2-7; D is unresolved. The CDR3 consists of 12 residues. V was shortened by 5 bases and J by 1 base, with 6 bases between the two germline ends. CDR1 and CDR2 from the germline V gene are MNHEY and SMNVEV (reference sequence).

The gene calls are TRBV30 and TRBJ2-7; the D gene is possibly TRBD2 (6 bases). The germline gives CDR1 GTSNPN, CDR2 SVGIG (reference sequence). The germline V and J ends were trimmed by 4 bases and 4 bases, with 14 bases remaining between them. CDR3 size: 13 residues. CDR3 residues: CAWNGGGPYEQYF. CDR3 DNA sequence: TGTGCCTGGAATGGAGGAGGGCCTTACGAGCAGTACTTC.

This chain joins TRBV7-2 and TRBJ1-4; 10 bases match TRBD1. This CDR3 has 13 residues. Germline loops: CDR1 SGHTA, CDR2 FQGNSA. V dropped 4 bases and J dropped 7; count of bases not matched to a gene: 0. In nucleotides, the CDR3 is TGTGCCAGCAGCTGGACAGGGGGTGAAAAACTGTTTTTT. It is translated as CASSWTGGEKLFF.

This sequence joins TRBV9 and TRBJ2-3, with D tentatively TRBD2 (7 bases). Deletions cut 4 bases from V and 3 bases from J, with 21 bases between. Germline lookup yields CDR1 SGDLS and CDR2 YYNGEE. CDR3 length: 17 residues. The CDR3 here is CASSPSFRGGATDTQYF. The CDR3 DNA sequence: TGTGCCAGCAGCCCCTCCTTCCGAGGGGGGGCAACAGATACGCAGTATTTT. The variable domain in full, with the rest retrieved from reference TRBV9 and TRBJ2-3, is DSGVTQTPKHLITATGQRVTLRCSPRSGDLSVYWYQQSLDQGLQFLIQYYNGEERAKGNILERFSAQQFPDLHSELNLSSLELGDSALYFCASSPSFRGGATDTQYFGPGTRLTVL.

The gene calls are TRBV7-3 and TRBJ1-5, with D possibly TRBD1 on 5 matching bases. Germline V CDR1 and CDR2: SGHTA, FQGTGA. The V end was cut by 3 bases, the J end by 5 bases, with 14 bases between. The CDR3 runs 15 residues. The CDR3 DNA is TGTGCCAGCAGCTTCCCTAGACAGCCTTATCAGCCCCAGCATTTT. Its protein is CASSFPRQPYQPQHF.

This chain's CDR3 is CAWSTGDSYEQYF. CDR3 nucleotides: TGTGCCTGGAGTACCGGGGATTCCTACGAGCAGTACTTC. This chain links TRBV30 with TRBJ2-7, with D possibly being TRBD2 (5 bases). Germline assignment: CDR1 GTSNPN and CDR2 SVGIG (reference sequence). Trimming left V 2 bases short and J 1 base short, with 9 bases between. The CDR3 has 13 residues. Together with reference TRBV30 and TRBJ2-7, the CDR3 gives the full variable domain: SQTIHQWPATLVQPVGSPLSLECTVEGTSNPNLYWYRQAAGRGLQLLFYSVGIGQISSEVPQNLSASRPQDRQFILSSKKLLLSDSGFYLCAWSTGDSYEQYFGPGTRLTVT.

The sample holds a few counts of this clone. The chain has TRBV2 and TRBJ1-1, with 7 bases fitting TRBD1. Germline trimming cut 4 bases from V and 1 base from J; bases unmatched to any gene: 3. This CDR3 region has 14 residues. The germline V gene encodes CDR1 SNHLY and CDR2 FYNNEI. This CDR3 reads CASSVGQWNTEAFF. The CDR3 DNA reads TGTGCCAGCAGTGTGGGACAGTGGAACACTGAAGCTTTCTTT.

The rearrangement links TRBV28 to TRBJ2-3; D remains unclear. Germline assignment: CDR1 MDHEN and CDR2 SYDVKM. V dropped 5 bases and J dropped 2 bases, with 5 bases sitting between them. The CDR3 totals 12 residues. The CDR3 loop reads CASSPNTDTQYF. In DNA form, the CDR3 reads TGTGCCAGCAGTCCCAACACAGATACGCAGTATTTT.